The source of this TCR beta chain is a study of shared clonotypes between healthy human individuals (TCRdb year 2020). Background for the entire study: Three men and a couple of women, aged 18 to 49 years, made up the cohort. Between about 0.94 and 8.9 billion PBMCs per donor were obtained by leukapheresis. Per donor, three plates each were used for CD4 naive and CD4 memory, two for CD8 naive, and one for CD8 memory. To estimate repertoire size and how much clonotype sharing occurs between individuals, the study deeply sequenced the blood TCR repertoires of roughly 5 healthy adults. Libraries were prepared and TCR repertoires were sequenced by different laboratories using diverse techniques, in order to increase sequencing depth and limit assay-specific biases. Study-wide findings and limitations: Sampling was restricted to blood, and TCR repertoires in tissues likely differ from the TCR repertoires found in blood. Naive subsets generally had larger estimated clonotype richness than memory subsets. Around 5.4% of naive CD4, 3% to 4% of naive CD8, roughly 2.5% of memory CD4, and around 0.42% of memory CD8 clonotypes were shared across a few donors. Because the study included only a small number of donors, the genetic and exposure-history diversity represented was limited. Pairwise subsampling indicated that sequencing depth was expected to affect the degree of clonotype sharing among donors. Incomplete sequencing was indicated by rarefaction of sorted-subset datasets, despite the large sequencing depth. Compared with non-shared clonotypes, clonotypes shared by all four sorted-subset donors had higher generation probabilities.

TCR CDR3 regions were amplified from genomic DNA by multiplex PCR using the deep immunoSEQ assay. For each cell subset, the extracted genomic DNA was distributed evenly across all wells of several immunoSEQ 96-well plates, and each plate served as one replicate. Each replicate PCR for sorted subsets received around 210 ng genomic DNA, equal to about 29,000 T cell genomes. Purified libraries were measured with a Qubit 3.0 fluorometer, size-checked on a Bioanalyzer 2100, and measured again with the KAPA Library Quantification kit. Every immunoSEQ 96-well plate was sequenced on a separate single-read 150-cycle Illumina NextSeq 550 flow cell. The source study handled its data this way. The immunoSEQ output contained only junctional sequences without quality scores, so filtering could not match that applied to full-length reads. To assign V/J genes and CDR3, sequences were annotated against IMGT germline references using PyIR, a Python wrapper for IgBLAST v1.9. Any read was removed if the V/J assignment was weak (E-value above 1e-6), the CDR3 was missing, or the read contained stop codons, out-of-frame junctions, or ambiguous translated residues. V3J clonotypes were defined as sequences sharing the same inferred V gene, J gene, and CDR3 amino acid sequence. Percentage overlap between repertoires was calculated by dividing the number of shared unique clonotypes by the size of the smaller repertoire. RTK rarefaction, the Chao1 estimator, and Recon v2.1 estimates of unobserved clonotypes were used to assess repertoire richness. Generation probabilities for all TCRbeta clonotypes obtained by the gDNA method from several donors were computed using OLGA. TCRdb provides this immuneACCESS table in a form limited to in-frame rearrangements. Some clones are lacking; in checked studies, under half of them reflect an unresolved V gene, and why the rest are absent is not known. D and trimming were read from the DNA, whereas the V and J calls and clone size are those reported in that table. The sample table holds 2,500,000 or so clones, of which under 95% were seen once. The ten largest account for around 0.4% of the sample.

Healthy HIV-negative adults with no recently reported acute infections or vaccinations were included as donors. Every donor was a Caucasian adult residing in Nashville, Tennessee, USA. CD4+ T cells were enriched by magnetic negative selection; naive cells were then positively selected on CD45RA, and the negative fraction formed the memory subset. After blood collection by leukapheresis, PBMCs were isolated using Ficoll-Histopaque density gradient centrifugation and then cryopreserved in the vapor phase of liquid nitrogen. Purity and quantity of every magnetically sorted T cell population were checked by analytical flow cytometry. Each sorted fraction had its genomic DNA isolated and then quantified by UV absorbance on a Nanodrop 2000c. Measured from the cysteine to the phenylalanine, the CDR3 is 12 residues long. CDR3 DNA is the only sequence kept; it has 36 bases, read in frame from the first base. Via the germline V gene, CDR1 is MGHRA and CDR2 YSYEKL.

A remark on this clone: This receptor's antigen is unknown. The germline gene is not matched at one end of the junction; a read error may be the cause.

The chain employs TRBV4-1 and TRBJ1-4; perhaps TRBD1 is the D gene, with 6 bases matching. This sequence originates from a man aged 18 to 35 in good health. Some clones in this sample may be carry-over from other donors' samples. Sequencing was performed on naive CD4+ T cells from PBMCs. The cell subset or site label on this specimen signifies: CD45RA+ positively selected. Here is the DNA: TGCGCCAGCGGCCAGGGGAATGAAAAACTGTTTTTT. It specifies CASGQGNEKLFF.